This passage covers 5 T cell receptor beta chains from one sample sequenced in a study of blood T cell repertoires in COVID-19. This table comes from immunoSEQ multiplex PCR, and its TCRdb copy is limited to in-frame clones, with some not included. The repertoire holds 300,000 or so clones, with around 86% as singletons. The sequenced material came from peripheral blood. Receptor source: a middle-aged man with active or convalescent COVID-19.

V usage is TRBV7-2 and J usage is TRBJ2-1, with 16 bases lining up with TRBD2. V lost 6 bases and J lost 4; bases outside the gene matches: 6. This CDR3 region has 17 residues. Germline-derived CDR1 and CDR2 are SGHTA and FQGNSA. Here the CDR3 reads CASRKGLAGGVYNEQFF. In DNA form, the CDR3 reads TGTGCCAGCAGGAAGGGACTAGCGGGGGGGGTTTACAATGAGCAGTTCTTC. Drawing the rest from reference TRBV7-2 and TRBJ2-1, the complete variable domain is GAGVSQSPSNKVTEKGKDVELRCDPISGHTALYWYRQSLGQGLEFLIYFQGNSAPDKSGLPSDRFSAERTGGSVSTLTIQRTQQEDSAVYLCASRKGLAGGVYNEQFFGPGTRLTVL.

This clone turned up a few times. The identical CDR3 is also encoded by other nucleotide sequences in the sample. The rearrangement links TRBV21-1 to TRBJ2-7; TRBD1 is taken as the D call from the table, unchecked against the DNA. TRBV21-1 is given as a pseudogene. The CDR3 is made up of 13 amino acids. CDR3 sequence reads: CASSRDRGYEQYF. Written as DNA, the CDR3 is TGTGCCAGCAGCCGGGACAGGGGCTACGAGCAGTACTTC.

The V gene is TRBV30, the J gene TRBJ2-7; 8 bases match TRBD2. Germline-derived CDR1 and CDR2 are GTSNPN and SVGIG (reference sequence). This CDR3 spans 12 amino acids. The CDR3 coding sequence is TGTGCAGCTGGCGGGGGGCGCCGAGAGCAGTACTTC. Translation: CAAGGGRREQYF.

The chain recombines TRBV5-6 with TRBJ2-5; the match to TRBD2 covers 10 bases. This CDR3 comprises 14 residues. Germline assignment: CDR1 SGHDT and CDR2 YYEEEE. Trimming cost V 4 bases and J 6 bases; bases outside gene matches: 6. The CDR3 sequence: CASSRSGGLQTQYF. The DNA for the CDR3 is TGTGCCAGCAGCCGTAGCGGGGGGTTGCAGACCCAGTACTTC.

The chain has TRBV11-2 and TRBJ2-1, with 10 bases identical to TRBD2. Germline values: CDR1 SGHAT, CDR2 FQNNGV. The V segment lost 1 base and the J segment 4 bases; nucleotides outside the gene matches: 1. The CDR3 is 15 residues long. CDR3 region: CASSLGAGGYNEQFF. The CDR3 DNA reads TGTGCCAGCAGCTTAGGAGCGGGGGGGTACAATGAGCAGTTCTTC.